A selection of T cell receptor beta chains follows, all from one sample in a study of T cells after yellow fever vaccination. TCRdb reprocessed the 5' RACE reads via MiXCR and lists one record per CDR3 protein. This sample has roughly 160,000 distinct CDR3 sequences; less than 9% occur once, and the top ten carry roughly 2.5%. The source material was CD4+ T cells sorted from PBMCs, sampled 5 days after the first yellow fever vaccination. These receptors came from a man aged 18 to 30 who received the YFV17D yellow fever vaccine. CDR3s include the opening cysteine and the closing phenylalanine or tryptophan. Fields, in order: J gene, D gene, clone size, V gene, CDR3 DNA, CDR3 protein. D genes are given only for firm matches. Where a row states a size, it is once, few, many or the class of an expanded clone; other rows omit it.

TRBJ1-1	-	many	TRBV6-1	TGTGCCAGCACCCCGGGTTGGGGGATGAACACTGAAGCTTTCTTT	CASTPGWGMNTEAFF
TRBJ2-3	TRBD2	many	TRBV29-1	TGCAGCGTTGAAATGGGACTAGCGGGGGACACAGATACGCAGTATTTT	CSVEMGLAGDTDTQYF
TRBJ1-1	-	many	TRBV27	TGTGCCAGCAGGAACAGGGCAGGGAGCACTGAAGCTTTCTTT	CASRNRAGSTEAFF
TRBJ1-2	-	few	TRBV14	TGTGCCAGCAGCGACAAGGGCGGGTCTGGCTACACCTTC	CASSDKGGSGYTF
TRBJ2-3	-	-	TRBV20-1	TGCAGTGCTAGAGATGTGGGGAGGAGCACAGATACGCAGTATTTT	CSARDVGRSTDTQYF
TRBJ2-1	-	many	TRBV4-3	TGCGCCAGCAGCCAATTGCTGCCGGGTGAGCAGTTCTTC	CASSQLLPGEQFF
TRBJ2-6	-	few	TRBV20-1	TGCAGTGCCAGTGGGCGGTGGGTATCTGGGGCCAACGTCCTGACTTTC	CSASGRWVSGANVLTF
TRBJ2-3	-	-	TRBV3-1	TGTGCCAGCAGCCCCCGTTGGGTTGCAGATACGCAGTATTTT	CASSPRWVADTQYF
TRBJ1-5	-	few	TRBV25-1	TGTGCCAGCAGGGAAGTGGGAGGGCCCCAGCATTTT	CASREVGGPQHF
TRBJ2-5	TRBD1	few	TRBV6-5	TGTGCCAGCACTAACTCTTTCGGGACAGAAGAGACCCAGTACTTC	CASTNSFGTEETQYF
TRBJ2-2	-	few	TRBV20-1	TGCAGTGCTAGACCCACTGGACTAATAAACACCGGGGAGCTGTTTTTT	CSARPTGLINTGELFF
TRBJ2-3	TRBD2	many	TRBV24-1	TGTGCCACCAGTGATCCTGGCCGGGGGGATGCAGATACGCAGTATTTT	CATSDPGRGDADTQYF
TRBJ2-1	-	many	TRBV6-4	TGTGCCAGCAGTGAGGGGGGTTGGTCCTACAATGAGCAGTTCTTC	CASSEGGWSYNEQFF
TRBJ2-1	-	many	TRBV5-1	TGCGCCAGCAGCCTAGAGGGGGTTGACAATGAGCAGTTCTTC	CASSLEGVDNEQFF
TRBJ1-1	-	many	TRBV28	TGTGCCAGCAGTTCCCTCTATACAGAAAACATGAACACTGAAGCTTTCTTT	CASSSLYTENMNTEAFF
TRBJ1-1	-	many	TRBV20-1	TGCAGTGCTAGAACCTTAGGAGGGGGAAACACTGAAGCTTTCTTT	CSARTLGGGNTEAFF
TRBJ2-2	TRBD1	-	TRBV5-1	TGCGCCAGCAGTGGGACAGGGTACACCGGGGAGCTGTTTTTT	CASSGTGYTGELFF
TRBJ2-1	-	many	TRBV5-1	TGCGCCAGCAGCTCGGTTACGGGACTGTACAATGAGCAGTTCTTC	CASSSVTGLYNEQFF
TRBJ1-2	-	many	TRBV28	TGTGCCAGCAGTTCCTCGATCTATGGCTACACCTTC	CASSSSIYGYTF
TRBJ2-1	-	few	TRBV18	TGTGCCAGCTCACCAAGGGGCCCGATTGAGCCCTACAATGAGCAGTTCTTC	CASSPRGPIEPYNEQFF
TRBJ2-1	-	many	TRBV11-3	TGTGCCAGCAGCCCTACGTCGGGACCACTCAATGAGCAGTTCTTC	CASSPTSGPLNEQFF
TRBJ2-5	-	many	TRBV11-1	TGTGCCAGCAGCTTGAGTTTGCAGGGGGGAATATTGTGGAGGACCCAGTACTTC	CASSLSLQGGILWRTQYF
TRBJ2-4	-	-	TRBV12-3/TRBV12-4	TGTGCCAGCAGTTTGAACGGACAAAACATTCAGTACTTC	CASSLNGQNIQYF
TRBJ1-1	TRBD1	many	TRBV6-2/TRBV6-3	TGTGCCAGCAGTTACTCACGGACAGGAGGTGAAGCTTTCTTT	CASSYSRTGGEAFF